This T cell receptor (beta chain) was recorded in a study of cytomegalovirus exposure and HLA in healthy donors. Germline V gives CDR1 MNHNS, CDR2 SASEGT. V was pared by 6 bases and J by 1 base, with 12 bases between. The CDR3 covers 15 residues. The PCR contained 60 Vbeta and 13 Jbeta primers. The table came from immunoSEQ multiplex PCR; TCRdb's copy has only in-frame clones and leaves some out. The sample holds some 130,000 clones, approximately 62% seen once. Overall study findings and caveats: There were a few CMV-associated chains whose specificity for CMV antigens was confirmed in vitro. For TCR beta chains, V- and J-gene trimming was later linked to a missense DCLRE1C variant. For cytomegalovirus status, the classifier reportedly gave diagnoses with high specificity and sensitivity. Indistinguishable V segments such as TRBV6-2 and TRBV6-3 were excluded.

Turning to this clone: As yet, its antigen is unknown.

This chain connects TRBV6-1 to TRBJ1-4; possibly TRBD1 for D (6 bases). Sequenced material: PBMCs. The clonotype was recovered from a human donor in good health. The CDR3 DNA is TGTGCCAGCAGCGAGGGGGAAGGAACTAATGAAAAACTGTTTTTT. This sequence encodes CASSEGEGTNEKLFF.